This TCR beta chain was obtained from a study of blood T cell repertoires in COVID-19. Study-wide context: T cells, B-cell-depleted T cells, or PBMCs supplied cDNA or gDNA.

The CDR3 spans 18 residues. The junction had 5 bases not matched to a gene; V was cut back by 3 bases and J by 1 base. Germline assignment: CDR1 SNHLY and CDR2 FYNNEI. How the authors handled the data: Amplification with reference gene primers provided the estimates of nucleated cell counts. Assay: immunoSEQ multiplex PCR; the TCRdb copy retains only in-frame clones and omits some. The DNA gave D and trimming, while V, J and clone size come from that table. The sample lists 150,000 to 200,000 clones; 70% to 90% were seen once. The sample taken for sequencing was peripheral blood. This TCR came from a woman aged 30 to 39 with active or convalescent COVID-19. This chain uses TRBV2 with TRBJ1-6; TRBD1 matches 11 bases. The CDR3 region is CASSEVDRGPSYNSPLHF. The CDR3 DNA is TGTGCCAGCAGTGAGGTGGACAGGGGGCCTTCCTATAATTCACCCCTCCACTTT.